These 5 T cell receptor beta chains were sequenced from one sample in a study of regulatory and conventional T cells in breast cancer. TCRdb fed the PCR reads into MiXCR, producing one record per CDR3 protein. The data hold about 9,600 distinct CDR3 sequences, with nearly 35% observed a single time. Sequencing was done on a sample of conventional T cells from blood. The receptors shown here come from a male donor in good health.

CDR3 residues: CASSLAALGLTEAFF. As DNA, the CDR3 is TGTGCCAGCAGTTTAGCGGCCTTGGGGTTGACTGAAGCTTTCTTT. The chain uses TRBV12-3 or TRBV12-4 and TRBJ1-1; D is unclear. The CDR3 runs 15 residues. The V end was cut by 0 bases, the J end by 5 bases, with 13 bases between.

The chain recombines TRBV28 with TRBJ2-2, with TRBD2 as a possible D gene (6 bases). V lost 3 bases to trimming and J lost 5 bases, with 7 bases between them. Per germline, CDR1 MDHEN and CDR2 SYDVKM. This CDR3 contains 13 residues. The CDR3 protein is CASSLGGTGELFF. The CDR3 region has the DNA TGTGCCAGCAGTTTGGGAGGAACCGGGGAGCTGTTTTTT.

This clonotype was seen more than once but under ten times. The chain links TRBV7-9 to TRBJ2-7; TRBD2 aligns across 10 bases. Germline V gives CDR1 SEHNR, CDR2 FQNEAQ (reference sequence). The CDR3 runs to 13 residues. Trimming cost V 3 bases and J 4 bases; bases outside gene matches: 0. The CDR3, as DNA: TGTGCCAGCAGCTTTAGCGGGGGGTACGAGCAGTACTTC. This codes for CASSFSGGYEQYF.

This clonotype has more than one count but fewer than ten. The chain combines TRBV6-5 with TRBJ2-4, with D perhaps matching TRBD1 (5 bases). The CDR3 is 14 residues long. V gave up 5 bases and J gave up 1 base, with 9 bases separating them. Germline CDR1 MNHEY, CDR2 SVGAGI. The CDR3 nucleotides are TGTGCCAGCAGTCCAGGGAATGCCAAAAACATTCAGTACTTC. Translating gives CASSPGNAKNIQYF.

This clonotype was counted at least ten times. V is TRBV12-3 or TRBV12-4 and J is TRBJ1-1; tentatively, D is TRBD1 (5 bases). The CDR3 loop spans 13 amino acids. V was clipped by 3 bases and J by 4 bases, with 9 bases between them. The CDR3 coding sequence is TGTGCCAGCAGTTTCAGGCAGGGCACTGAAGCTTTCTTT. Its protein product is CASSFRQGTEAFF.